The sequence of this T cell receptor (beta chain) was determined in a study of blood T cell repertoires in COVID-19. Sequencing used immunoSEQ multiplex PCR; TCRdb keeps in-frame clones, though not all of them. The sample has 150,000 to 200,000 clones, around 85% seen once. Per germline, CDR1 MGHRA and CDR2 YSYEKL. Trimming pared 0 bases from V and 0 bases from J, leaving 18 bases between. The CDR3 is made up of 18 amino acids. This clonotype was obtained from an elderly woman with acute or convalescent COVID-19. The sample consisted of peripheral blood. The chain uses TRBV4-1 and TRBJ2-7; maybe TRBD1 (5 bases). This CDR3 reads CASSQEGPPGRSSYEQYF. The CDR3 bases are TGCGCCAGCAGCCAAGAAGGACCCCCAGGGCGAAGCTCCTACGAGCAGTACTTC.